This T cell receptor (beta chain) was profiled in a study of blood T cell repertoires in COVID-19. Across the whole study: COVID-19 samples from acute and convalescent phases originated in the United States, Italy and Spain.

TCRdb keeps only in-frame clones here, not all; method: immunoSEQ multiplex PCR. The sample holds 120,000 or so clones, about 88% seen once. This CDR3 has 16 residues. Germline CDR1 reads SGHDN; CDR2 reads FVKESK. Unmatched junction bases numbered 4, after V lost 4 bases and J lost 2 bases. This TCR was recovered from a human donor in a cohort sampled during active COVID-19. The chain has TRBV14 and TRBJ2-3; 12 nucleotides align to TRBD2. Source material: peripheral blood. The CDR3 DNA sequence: TGTGCCAGCAGCCCCAGACTAGCGGGGGCCACAGATACGCAGTATTTT. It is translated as CASSPRLAGATDTQYF.